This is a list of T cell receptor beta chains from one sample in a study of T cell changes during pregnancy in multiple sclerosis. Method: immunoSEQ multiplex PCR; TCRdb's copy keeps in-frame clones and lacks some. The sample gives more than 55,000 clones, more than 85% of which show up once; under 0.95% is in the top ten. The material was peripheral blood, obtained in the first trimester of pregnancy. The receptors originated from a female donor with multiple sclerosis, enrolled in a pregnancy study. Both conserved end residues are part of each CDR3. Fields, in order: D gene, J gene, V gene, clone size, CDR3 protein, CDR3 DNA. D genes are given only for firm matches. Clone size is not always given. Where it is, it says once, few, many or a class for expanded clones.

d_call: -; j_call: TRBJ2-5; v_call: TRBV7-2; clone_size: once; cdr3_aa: CASSPPGLQETQYF; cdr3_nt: TGTGCCAGCAGCCCGCCGGGACTCCAAGAGACCCAGTACTTC
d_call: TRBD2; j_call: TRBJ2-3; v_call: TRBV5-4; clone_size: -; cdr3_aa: CASSLRTSGLTDTQYF; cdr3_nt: TGTGCCAGCAGCTTAAGGACTAGCGGTCTCACAGATACGCAGTATTTT
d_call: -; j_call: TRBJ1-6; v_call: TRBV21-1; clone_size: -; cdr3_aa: CASSPRDKTRNSPLHF; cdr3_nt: TGTGCCAGCAGCCCACGGGACAAAACGAGGAATTCACCCCTCCACTTT
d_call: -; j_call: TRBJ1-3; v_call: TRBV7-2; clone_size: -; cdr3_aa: CASSEGLFGNTIYF; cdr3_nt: TGTGCCAGCAGCGAGGGACTCTTTGGAAACACCATATATTTT
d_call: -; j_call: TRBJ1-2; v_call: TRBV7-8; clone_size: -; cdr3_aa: CASSFVGEGHGYTF; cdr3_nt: TGTGCCAGCAGCTTCGTCGGGGAAGGGCATGGCTACACCTTC
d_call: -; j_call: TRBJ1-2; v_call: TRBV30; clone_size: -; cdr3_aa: CAWIGGGRQYGYTF; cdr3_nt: TGTGCCTGGATCGGGGGGGGACGCCAATATGGCTACACCTTC
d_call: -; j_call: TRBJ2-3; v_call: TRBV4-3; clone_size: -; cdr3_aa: CASSQALLGTDTQYF; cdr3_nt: TGCGCCAGCAGCCAAGCACTCCTGGGCACAGATACGCAGTATTTT
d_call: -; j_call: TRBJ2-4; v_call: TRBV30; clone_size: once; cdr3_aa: CAWIPSPSLGPKGIQYF; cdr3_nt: TGTGCCTGGATCCCCTCCCCGTCCCTTGGGCCAAAAGGCATTCAGTACTTC
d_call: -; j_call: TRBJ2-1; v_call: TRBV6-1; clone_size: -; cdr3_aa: CASSVLYNEQFF; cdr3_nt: TGTGCCAGCAGTGTACTCTACAATGAGCAGTTCTTC
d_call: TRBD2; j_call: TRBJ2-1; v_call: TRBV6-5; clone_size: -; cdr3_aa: CASSYSLGTSGNEQFF; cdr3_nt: TGTGCCAGCAGTTACTCCCTAGGGACTAGTGGGAATGAGCAGTTCTTC
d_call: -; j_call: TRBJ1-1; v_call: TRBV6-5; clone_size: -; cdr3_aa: CASSHQGLHDTEAFF; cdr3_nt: TGTGCCAGCAGTCACCAGGGCCTGCATGATACTGAAGCTTTCTTT
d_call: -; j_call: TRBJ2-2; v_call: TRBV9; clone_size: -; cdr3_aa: CASSVVGADTGELFF; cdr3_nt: TGTGCCAGCAGCGTAGTAGGGGCCGACACCGGGGAGCTGTTTTTT
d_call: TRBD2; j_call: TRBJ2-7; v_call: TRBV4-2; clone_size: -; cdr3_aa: CASSQDSRSGGPYEQYF; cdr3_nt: TGTGCCAGCAGCCAAGACAGCCGGAGCGGGGGACCCTACGAGCAGTACTTC
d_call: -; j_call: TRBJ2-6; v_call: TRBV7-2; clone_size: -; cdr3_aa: CASSHRQGRAGANVLTF; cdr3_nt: TGTGCCAGCAGCCACCGACAGGGGAGGGCTGGGGCCAACGTCCTGACTTTC
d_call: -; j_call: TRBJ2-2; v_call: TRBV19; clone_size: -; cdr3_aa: CASSMGGEYTGELFF; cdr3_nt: TGTGCCAGTAGTATGGGTGGGGAGTACACCGGGGAGCTGTTTTTT
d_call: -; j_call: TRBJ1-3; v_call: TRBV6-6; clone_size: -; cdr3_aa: CASSYPDSTGNTIYF; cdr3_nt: TGTGCCAGCAGTTATCCAGACAGTACGGGAAACACCATATATTTT
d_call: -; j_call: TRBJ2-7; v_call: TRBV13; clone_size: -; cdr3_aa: CASSLGRSTYEQYF; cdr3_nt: TGTGCCAGCAGCTTAGGGCGTAGTACCTACGAGCAGTACTTC
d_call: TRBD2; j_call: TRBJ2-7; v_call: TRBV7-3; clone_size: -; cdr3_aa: CASSPQSGGEQYF; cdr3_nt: TGTGCCAGCAGCCCCCAGAGCGGGGGCGAGCAGTACTTC